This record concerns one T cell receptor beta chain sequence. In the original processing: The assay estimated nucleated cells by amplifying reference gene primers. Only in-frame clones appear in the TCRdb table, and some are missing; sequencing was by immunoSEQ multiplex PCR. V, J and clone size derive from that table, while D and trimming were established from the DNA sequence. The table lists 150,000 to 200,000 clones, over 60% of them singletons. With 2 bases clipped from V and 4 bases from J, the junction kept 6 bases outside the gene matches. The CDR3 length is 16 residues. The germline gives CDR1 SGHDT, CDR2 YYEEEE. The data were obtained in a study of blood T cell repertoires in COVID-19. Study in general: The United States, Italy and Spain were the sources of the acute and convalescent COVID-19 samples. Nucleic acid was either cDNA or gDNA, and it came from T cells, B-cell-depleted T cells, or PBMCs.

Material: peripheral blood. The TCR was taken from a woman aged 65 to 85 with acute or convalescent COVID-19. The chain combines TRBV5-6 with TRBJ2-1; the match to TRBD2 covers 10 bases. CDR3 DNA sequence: TGTGCCAGCAGCTTCACCGGGACTAGCGCATACAATGAGCAGTTCTTC. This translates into CASSFTGTSAYNEQFF.